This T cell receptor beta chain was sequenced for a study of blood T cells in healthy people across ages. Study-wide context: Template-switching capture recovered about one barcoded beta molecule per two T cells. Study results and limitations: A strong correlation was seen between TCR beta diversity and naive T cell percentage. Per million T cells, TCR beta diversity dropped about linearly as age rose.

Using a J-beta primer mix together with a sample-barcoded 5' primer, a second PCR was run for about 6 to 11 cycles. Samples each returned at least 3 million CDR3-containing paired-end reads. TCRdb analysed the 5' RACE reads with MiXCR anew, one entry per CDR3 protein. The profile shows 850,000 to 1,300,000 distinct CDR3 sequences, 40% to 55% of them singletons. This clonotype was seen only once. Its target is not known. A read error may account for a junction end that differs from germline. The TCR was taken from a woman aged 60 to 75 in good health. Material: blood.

The CDR3 region is CSAPRTSGRAYELYF. CDR3 coding DNA: TGCAGTGCTCCTCGGACTAGCGGGCGAGCCTACGAGCTGTACTTC. The chain carries TRBV20-1 and TRBJ2-7; 11 bases match TRBD2. The CDR3 loop spans 15 amino acids. From germline, CDR1 is DFQATT and CDR2 SNEGSKA (reference sequence).